This T cell receptor (beta chain) was sequenced for a study of CD8+CD57+ T cells in acquired aplastic anemia. Study information: Recorded DNA amounts for sorted CD4+ and CD8+ cells had an average of around 3.5 ug. Overall study results and limits: Common to patients and controls were about 31 CD8+ CDR3 sequences. In CD8+ cells, Simpson's diversity showed no significant difference between patients and controls.

The template for TCR beta VDJ and CDR3 sequence profiling was genomic DNA. TCRdb called the reads again in MiXCR, with one record for every CDR3 protein. The sample lists roughly 500,000 distinct CDR3 sequences, around a third occurring once. Only patients with CD8+CD57+ cell expansion on flow cytometry were chosen for sequencing. The patients all had a severe acquired aplastic anemia diagnosis. This clonotype has at least ten counts. Its antigen is currently unknown. The specimen sequenced was sorted CD4+, CD8+, or CD8+CD57+ T cells (not recorded which) from PBMCs. This TCR was recovered from a human donor with aplastic anemia.

This CDR3 is CASSLGLGTDTQYF. CDR3 DNA sequence: TGTGCCAGCAGCTTAGGTCTAGGGACAGATACGCAGTATTTT. The V call is TRBV11-2, the J call TRBJ2-3; D call uncertain. From germline, CDR1 is SGHAT and CDR2 FQNNGV. There are 14 residues in the CDR3. The ends were cut back, 1 base at V and 3 bases at J, with 8 bases in the middle.